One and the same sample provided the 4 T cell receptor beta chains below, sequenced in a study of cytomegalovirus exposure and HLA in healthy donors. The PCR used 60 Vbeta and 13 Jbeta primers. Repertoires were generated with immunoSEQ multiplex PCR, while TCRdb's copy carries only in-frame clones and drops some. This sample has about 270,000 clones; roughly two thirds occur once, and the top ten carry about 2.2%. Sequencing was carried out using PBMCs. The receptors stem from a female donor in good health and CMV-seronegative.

This CDR3 reads CASLIPDRLNTEAFF. The CDR3 DNA follows: TGTGCCAGCCTTATCCCCGACAGGTTGAACACTGAAGCTTTCTTT. The chain uses TRBV2 and TRBJ1-1; a weak D match, TRBD1 (6 bases). The CDR3 consists of 15 residues. Germline CDR1 and CDR2: SNHLY and FYNNEI. The V and J ends lost 8 bases and 0 bases respectively, with 16 bases between them.

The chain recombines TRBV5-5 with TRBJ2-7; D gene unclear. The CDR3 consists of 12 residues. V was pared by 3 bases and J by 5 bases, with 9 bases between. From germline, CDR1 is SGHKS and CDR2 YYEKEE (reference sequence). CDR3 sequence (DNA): TGTGCCAGCAGCTCCTATTTAGACGAGCAGTACTTC. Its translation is CASSSYLDEQYF.

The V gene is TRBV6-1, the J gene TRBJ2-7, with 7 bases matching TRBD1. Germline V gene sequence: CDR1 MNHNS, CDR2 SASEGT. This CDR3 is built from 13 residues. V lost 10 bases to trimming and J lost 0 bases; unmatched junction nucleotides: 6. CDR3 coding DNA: TGTGCCACCCTAAGACAGGGCTCCTACGAGCAGTACTTC. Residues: CATLRQGSYEQYF.

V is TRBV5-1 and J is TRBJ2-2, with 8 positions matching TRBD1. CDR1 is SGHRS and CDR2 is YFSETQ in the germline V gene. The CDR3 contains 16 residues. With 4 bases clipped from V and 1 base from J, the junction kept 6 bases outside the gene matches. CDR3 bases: TGCGCCAGCAGCCGCGGGGACAGGATGAACACCGGGGAGCTGTTTTTT. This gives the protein CASSRGDRMNTGELFF.